Below, 8 T cell receptor beta chains from the same sample are listed, as sequenced in a study of identical twins. MiXCR was run by TCRdb on the 5' RACE reads, yielding one entry per CDR3 protein. The table records hundreds of thousands of distinct CDR3 sequences, 7.1% of them present only once. The same sample was also used in a study of yellow fever vaccine responses in identical twins.

The sample was PBMCs. The receptors stem from a woman between 18 and 30 years old in good health.

This clonotype was detected only a few times. V is TRBV10-3 and J is TRBJ2-5, with a tentative D call TRBD1 (6 bases). Deletions cut 7 bases from V and 3 bases from J, with 12 bases between. Germline loops: CDR1 ENHRY, CDR2 SYGVKD. The CDR3 has 13 residues. CDR3 DNA: TGTGCCATCACTAACAAGGGGGAAGAGACCCAGTACTTC. Its protein product is CAITNKGEETQYF.

This clonotype was counted between two and nine times. The chain joins TRBV20-1 to TRBJ1-5; D ambiguous. This CDR3 comprises 13 residues. Germline V CDR1 and CDR2: DFQATT, SNEGSKA (reference sequence). Trimming pared 6 bases from V and 5 bases from J, leaving 14 bases between. CDR3 DNA: TGCAGTGCCCGATGGGCCCTGCATCAGCCCCAGCATTTT. Amino acid sequence: CSARWALHQPQHF.

In its sample, this clonotype was seen a few times. V gene TRBV7-2 combines with J gene TRBJ1-1; the match to TRBD1 covers 7 bases. The CDR3 covers 13 residues. Germline CDR1 SGHTA, CDR2 FQGNSA. J gave up 3 bases and V 6 bases, and 4 bases lay outside the gene matches. CDR3 DNA sequence: TGTGCCAGCAGACACAGGGGTGACACTGAAGCTTTCTTT. Amino acid sequence: CASRHRGDTEAFF.

The J gene is TRBJ1-2, the V gene TRBV4-1; 7 bases are shared with TRBD1. J gave up 7 bases and V 11 bases, and 13 bases lay outside the gene matches. The CDR3 is 13 amino acids. Germline CDR1 and CDR2: MGHRA and YSYEKL. The CDR3 region is CAAGTEAPGGYTF. Here the CDR3 DNA reads TGCGCCGCCGGGACAGAAGCCCCCGGTGGCTACACCTTC.

This clonotype has just a few counts. V usage is TRBV12-3 or TRBV12-4 and J usage is TRBJ2-1; the D gene is possibly TRBD2 (7 bases). The CDR3 loop spans 12 amino acids. V was trimmed by 4 bases and J by 9 bases, leaving 10 bases between them. The CDR3 nucleotides are TGTGCCAGCAGTTGGGGGGGCACTGAGCAGTTCTTC. This codes for CASSWGGTEQFF.

This clonotype showed up just a few times. The J gene is TRBJ2-5, the V gene TRBV20-1, with a tentative D call TRBD1 (6 bases). CDR1 DFQATT and CDR2 SNEGSKA come from the germline V gene (reference sequence). This CDR3 is built from 14 residues. V dropped 3 bases and J dropped 0 bases, with 11 bases sitting between them. For the CDR3, the DNA is TGCAGTGCTAGCACAGGGTGGTACCAAGAGACCCAGTACTTC. It encodes CSASTGWYQETQYF.

This clonotype was seen a handful of times. V gene TRBV24-1 combines with J gene TRBJ1-3; no definite D call. The V end was cut by 1 base, the J end by 0 bases, with 12 bases between. From germline, CDR1 is KGHDR and CDR2 SFDVKD. There are 17 residues in the CDR3. The CDR3 bases are TGTGCCACCAGTGATTTTGAGAACCGAGACTCTGGAAACACCATATATTTT. This codes for CATSDFENRDSGNTIYF.

Only a few counts were recorded for this clonotype. V gene TRBV29-1 combines with J gene TRBJ2-7; a weak D match, TRBD1 (5 bases). Germline CDR1 is SQVTM and CDR2 is ANQGSEA. V was cut by 8 bases and J by 4 bases, with 15 bases left in between. The length of the CDR3 is 12 residues. CDR3 sequence reads: CSFKRDSYEQYF. CDR3 DNA: TGCAGCTTCAAGCGAGACAGTTACGAGCAGTACTTC.